The clone carrying this TCR beta chain was observed many times. TCRdb's table, derived via immunoSEQ multiplex PCR, lists solely in-frame clones and lacks some. The sample lists approximately 180,000 clones; 70% to 85% were seen once. This sample stems from a study of blood T cell repertoires in COVID-19. Study details: Italy, Spain and the United States were the sources of the convalescent and acute COVID-19 samples.

The study recruited people aged about 18 to 90 years across 20 to 30 US areas. Allocation to cohorts depended on clinical history reported by the participants. The CDR3 covers 14 residues. The rearrangement uses TRBV1 and TRBJ2-5; the table gives TRBD2 as D, unverified against the DNA. TRBV1 is a recognized pseudogene. This clonotype was sampled from a woman aged 60-70 years with acute COVID-19. Sequences were obtained from PBMCs or T cells enriched from blood (not recorded which). This CDR3 is CTSSQDRLQETQYF. For the CDR3, the DNA is TGCACCAGCAGCCAAGATCGACTCCAAGAGACCCAGTACTTC.